In its sample, the clone carrying this TCR beta chain was seen once. Assay used: immunoSEQ multiplex PCR; TCRdb lists only in-frame clones, some missing. This sample has about 170,000 clones; approximately 82% occur once, and the top ten carry roughly 20%. The record originates from a study of blood T cell repertoires in COVID-19. Study summary: Sources were T cells, B-cell-depleted T cells, or PBMCs; the material itself was cDNA or gDNA.

This CDR3 region has 14 residues. V lost 4 bases and J lost 4; bases outside the gene matches: 2. From germline, CDR1 is KGHSH and CDR2 LQKENI. Sequences were obtained from peripheral blood. The clonotype was recovered from a woman aged 80 or older with acute or convalescent COVID-19. The chain has TRBV18 and TRBJ1-5; TRBD1 matches 9 bases. The CDR3, as DNA: TGTGCCAGCTCACAGACAGGGGGAAATCAGCCCCAGCATTTT. Protein: CASSQTGGNQPQHF.